The text below deals with one TCR beta chain. The data stem from a study of early T cells in non-severe SARS-CoV-2 infection. TCRdb reprocessed the 5' RACE reads via MiXCR and lists one record per CDR3 protein. The data show 95,000 to 150,000 distinct CDR3 sequences, about 15% seen once. This CDR3 spans 13 amino acids. Germline V gene lookup returns CDR1 KGHSH and CDR2 LQKENI. V trimming: 2 bases; J trimming: 15 bases; junction bases outside the gene matches: 10. The chain combines TRBV18 with TRBJ2-1, with 7 bases matching TRBD1. Sequencing was performed on whole blood. The TCR was taken from an adult who was a healthcare worker with PCR-confirmed SARS-CoV-2 infection or an uninfected control (not recorded which). The CDR3 is CASSPSHRGTGFF. The CDR3 nucleotides are TGTGCCAGCTCACCATCCCACAGGGGCACGGGGTTCTTC.